This is a list of T cell receptor beta chains from one sample in a study of T and B cells in COVID-19 patients. From the multiplex PCR reads, TCRdb called clonotypes with MiXCR, one entry per CDR3 protein. The sample lists tens of thousands of distinct CDR3 sequences, approximately 30% occurring once. Sequencing was carried out using blood. The receptors originated from a human donor who had recovered from COVID-19. CDR3s include the opening cysteine and the closing phenylalanine or tryptophan. A D gene is named only where the DNA matches it firmly. Clone size is given for some rows only: seen once, a few or many times, or a class if the clone is expanded.

TRBD1	TRBV27	TRBJ2-2	17	many	TGTGCCAGCAGTTCCGGGACAGGGGGCGGTGGCACCGGGGAGCTGTTTTTT	CASSSGTGGGGTGELFF
.	TRBV5-4	TRBJ2-5	15	.	TGTGCCAGCAGCTCGGGACAACTAGTACCAGAGACCCAGTACTTC	CASSSGQLVPETQYF
.	TRBV6-4	TRBJ2-1	13	.	TGTGCCAGCAGTGTCGTTCTTATGAGTGAGCAGTTCTTC	CASSVVLMSEQFF
.	TRBV12-3/TRBV12-4	TRBJ1-4	15	many	TGTGCCAGCACAGCCGGAGGACGCGTTAATGAAAAACTGTTTTTT	CASTAGGRVNEKLFF
TRBD1	TRBV30	TRBJ1-2	14	few	TGTGCCTGGAGTTGGGGACAGGGAATTGGTGGCTACACCTTC	CAWSWGQGIGGYTF
.	TRBV6-1	TRBJ1-2	9	.	TGTGCCAGCCTAGGGGGGCTAACCTTC	CASLGGLTF
.	TRBV30	TRBJ2-3	14	many	TGTGCCTGGAGCGAGGGCAGGGTGACAGATACGCAGTATTTT	CAWSEGRVTDTQYF
.	TRBV19	TRBJ2-3	16	medium-sized	TGTGCCAGTAGTTCTCGTCAAGCGGCGAGCACAGATACGCAGTATTTT	CASSSRQAASTDTQYF
.	TRBV5-4	TRBJ2-2	14	medium-sized	TGTGCCAGCAGCCCCGACAGGCCCACCGGGGAGCTGTTTTTT	CASSPDRPTGELFF
TRBD1	TRBV5-1	TRBJ1-1	13	.	TGCGCCAGCAGCTTTGACAGGGGCACTGAAGCTTTCTTT	CASSFDRGTEAFF
.	TRBV6-5	TRBJ2-3	14	medium-sized	TGTGCCAGCAGTTACGGCCTGGGCACAGATACGCAGTATTTT	CASSYGLGTDTQYF
TRBD2	TRBV20-1	TRBJ2-5	13	.	TGCAGTACCCCTAGCGGGGGCGGAGAGACCCAGTACTTC	CSTPSGGGETQYF
.	TRBV27	TRBJ2-7	12	medium-sized	TGTGCCAGCAGTTGGGGGTTTGGAGAGCAGTACTTC	CASSWGFGEQYF
TRBD1	TRBV6-5	TRBJ1-5	15	few	TGTGCCAGCAGCCGCGACAGGGGTAGTAATCAGCCCCAGCATTTT	CASSRDRGSNQPQHF
TRBD1	TRBV27	TRBJ1-5	15	.	TGTGCCAGCAGTTCCCCCATGGGACAGATTCAGCCCCAGCATTTT	CASSSPMGQIQPQHF
TRBD1	TRBV19	TRBJ1-5	13	.	TGTGCCACCTTGGGACAGGGGAATCAGCCCCAGCATTTT	CATLGQGNQPQHF
.	TRBV19	TRBJ1-2	14	many	TGTGCCAGTAGAATCGGACAGAGCGACTATGGCTACACCTTC	CASRIGQSDYGYTF
.	TRBV7-2	TRBJ2-2	15	.	TGTGCCAGCAGCTTAGCGGGCGGGAACACCGGGGAGCTGTTTTTT	CASSLAGGNTGELFF
.	TRBV7-9	TRBJ1-4	16	.	TGTGCCAGCAGCTTAGGGGGAGCTGCAACTAATGAAAAACTGTTTTTT	CASSLGGAATNEKLFF
.	TRBV5-3	TRBJ1-1	13	few	TGTGCCAGAAGTATCGAATGGCCCACTGAAGCTTTCTTT	CARSIEWPTEAFF
.	TRBV5-5	TRBJ1-3	14	few	TGTGCCAGCAGCTTGAGGGTGGAAGGAAACACCATATATTTT	CASSLRVEGNTIYF
TRBD1	TRBV29-1	TRBJ2-5	13	medium-sized	TGCAGCGCTGGGACAGGGGGACAAGAGACCCAGTACTTC	CSAGTGGQETQYF
.	TRBV27	TRBJ2-7	13	medium-sized	TGTGCCAGCAGTTTATCCATTTCCTACGAGCAGTACTTC	CASSLSISYEQYF
.	TRBV19	TRBJ1-2	12	few	TGTGCCAGTAGGCGGTTGAACTATGGCTACACCTTC	CASRRLNYGYTF
.	TRBV27	TRBJ1-2	14	.	TGTGCCAGCAGTTTGACCCCAGCGGTCTATGGCTACACCTTC	CASSLTPAVYGYTF
TRBD2	TRBV6-5	TRBJ2-3	13	.	TGTGCCAGCAGTACTAGCGGAGGAGATACGCAGTATTTT	CASSTSGGDTQYF
.	TRBV20-1	TRBJ2-4	13	once	TGCAGTGCTAGAGTTAGGGCGGGAAACATTCAGTACTTC	CSARVRAGNIQYF
.	TRBV5-6	TRBJ2-7	15	many	TGTGCCAGCAGCTTGGGGCAGGTGGGCCCCTACGAGCAGTACTTC	CASSLGQVGPYEQYF
.	TRBV27	TRBJ1-6	18	many	TGTGCCAGCAGTTTTCTTTTGACAGGCGCGGGTGGGAATTCACCCCTCCACTTT	CASSFLLTGAGGNSPLHF
TRBD1	TRBV20-1	TRBJ1-1	17	.	TGCAGTGCTAGAGATTGGGGGACAGGGCTTATGAACACTGAAGCTTTCTTT	CSARDWGTGLMNTEAFF
.	TRBV12-3/TRBV12-4	TRBJ1-5	15	.	TGTGCCAGCAGTGGGAAAATCGGGCGCAGACAGCCCCAGCATTTT	CASSGKIGRRQPQHF
TRBD1	TRBV7-9	TRBJ1-1	14	few	TGTGCCAGCGCCACCGGGACAGCCAACACTGAAGCTTTCTTT	CASATGTANTEAFF
.	TRBV7-9	TRBJ1-1	14	.	TGTGCCAGCAGCCGGGGGACGCGGAACACTGAAGCTTTCTTT	CASSRGTRNTEAFF
TRBD2	TRBV30	TRBJ2-3	14	.	TGTGCCTGGAGTCCCGGGGGGGCCACAGATACGCAGTATTTT	CAWSPGGATDTQYF
.	TRBV6-1	TRBJ2-1	18	.	TGTGCCAGCAGTGAAAAGGGGCCAGGGACCTCGGGGTTTAGTGAGCAGTTCTTC	CASSEKGPGTSGFSEQFF
.	TRBV10-2	TRBJ1-4	11	few	TGCGCCAGCAGTGAGAGAGATAAACTGTTTTTT	CASSERDKLFF
.	TRBV6-1	TRBJ2-7	15	.	TGTGCCAGCAGTGGGGGGACTGAACCCTACTACGAGCAGTACTTC	CASSGGTEPYYEQYF
TRBD1	TRBV5-6	TRBJ1-1	16	.	TGTGCCAGCAGCTTGTTGGCAGGGGGAACGGACACTGAAGCTTTCTTT	CASSLLAGGTDTEAFF
TRBD1	TRBV20-1	TRBJ2-1	13	.	TGCAGTGCTAGAAAGGGGGCTTTGAATGAGCAGTTCTTC	CSARKGALNEQFF
TRBD1	TRBV6-1	TRBJ2-7	15	many	TGTGCCAGCAGTGAAGGGACAGGGGGCGCCTACGAGCAGTACTTC	CASSEGTGGAYEQYF
.	TRBV7-9	TRBJ2-5	11	.	TGTGCCAGCAGCTTAGAACGGGCCCAGTACTTC	CASSLERAQYF
.	TRBV6-5	TRBJ1-2	14	.	TGTGCCAGCAGTCACAGTCCCGAGGTAGTGGGCTACACCTTC	CASSHSPEVVGYTF
.	TRBV5-1	TRBJ1-6	16	.	TGCGCCAGCTCCGAGGGAGGTAGCGGCCTAAATTCACCCCTCCACTTT	CASSEGGSGLNSPLHF
TRBD1	TRBV18	TRBJ2-5	13	medium-sized	TGTGCCAGCTCACCGGGACAGCAAGAGACCCAGTACTTC	CASSPGQQETQYF
.	TRBV12-3/TRBV12-4	TRBJ1-5	14	few	TGTGCCAGCAGTTTAAGGCAGGGCAATCAGCCCCAGCATTTT	CASSLRQGNQPQHF
.	TRBV6-5	TRBJ2-5	14	many	TGTGCCAGCAGTTACCTAGAGGGTAGAGAGACCCAGTACTTC	CASSYLEGRETQYF
TRBD1	TRBV6-5	TRBJ2-2	17	medium-sized	TGTGCCAGCACCCTAAGACAGGGGACCGTTAACACCGGGGAGCTGTTTTTT	CASTLRQGTVNTGELFF
.	TRBV5-3	TRBJ1-5	13	.	TGTGCCAGAAGCTTGGGGGGGCATCAGCCCCAGCATTTT	CARSLGGHQPQHF
.	TRBV20-1	TRBJ1-6	14	.	TGCAGTGCCAAGACCGACCAGTATAATTCACCCCTCCACTTT	CSAKTDQYNSPLHF
TRBD2	TRBV5-1	TRBJ2-1	14	few	TGCGCCAGCAGCTTAAGGACTAGCGCAGATGAGCAGTTCTTC	CASSLRTSADEQFF
.	TRBV20-1	TRBJ1-2	13	.	TGCAGTGCTAGAGTGGACAGTAACTATGGCTACACCTTC	CSARVDSNYGYTF
.	TRBV5-1	TRBJ2-5	15	.	TGCGCCAGCGGCTTGGCGGGCGCGCCGAGAGAGACCCAGTACTTC	CASGLAGAPRETQYF
TRBD1	TRBV18	TRBJ2-6	19	.	TGTGCCAGCTCACCACGGTCAGGGGGCGCATTATCTGGGGCCAACGTCCTGACTTTC	CASSPRSGGALSGANVLTF
.	TRBV18	TRBJ2-7	12	many	TGTGCCAGCTCACCCAGGGCCAACGAGCAGTACTTC	CASSPRANEQYF
.	TRBV29-1	TRBJ2-3	13	medium-sized	TGCAGCGTTGAAGATCCGGACGCAGATACGCAGTATTTT	CSVEDPDADTQYF
.	TRBV5-4	TRBJ1-1	15	few	TGTGCCAGCAGCTTGTCAGCGCGATCGAACACTGAAGCTTTCTTT	CASSLSARSNTEAFF
.	TRBV10-3	TRBJ1-1	14	.	TGTGCCATCAGTGGGGTAGGGGTTGGCACTGAAGCTTTCTTT	CAISGVGVGTEAFF
.	TRBV5-6	TRBJ1-5	15	.	TGTGCCAGCAGCTTATATAGCTATAGCAATCAGCCCCAGCATTTT	CASSLYSYSNQPQHF
TRBD1	TRBV12-3/TRBV12-4	TRBJ2-7	15	.	TGTGCCAGCAGCGCCTCCGGGACAGGGTTCGGCGAGCAGTACTTC	CASSASGTGFGEQYF
.	TRBV5-5	TRBJ2-2	16	many	TGTGCCAGCAGCACGGGCCGGGGCGAGGGCACCGGGGAGCTGTTTTTT	CASSTGRGEGTGELFF